A single sample gave rise to the 30 T cell receptor beta chains below, sequenced in a study of T cells after posttransplantation cyclophosphamide. Assay: immunoSEQ multiplex PCR; the TCRdb copy retains only in-frame clones and omits some. This sample has approximately 35,000 clones, each found more than once. The sequencing sample was made of PBMCs. These receptors originate from a girl aged 10 to 17 in good health, CMV-negative, and a related stem cell transplant donor.

The chain combines TRBV6-5 with TRBJ1-2; 8 nucleotides agree with TRBD1. There are 13 residues in the CDR3. Per the germline V gene, CDR1 is MNHEY and CDR2 is SVGAGI. The V segment lost 8 bases and the J segment 2 bases; nucleotides outside the gene matches: 4. The CDR3 sequence is CASGRTGNYGYTF. The CDR3 region has the DNA TGTGCCAGCGGACGGACAGGGAACTATGGCTACACCTTC.

This rearrangement joins TRBV27 to TRBJ2-7; 12 nucleotides agree with TRBD2. Trimming cost V 5 bases and J 5 bases; bases outside gene matches: 7. CDR1 and CDR2 (germline): MNHEY, SMNVEV (reference sequence). The CDR3 runs to 15 residues. The CDR3 sequence: CASSPWTSGTDEQYF. In DNA form, the CDR3 reads TGTGCCAGCAGTCCATGGACTAGCGGGACCGACGAGCAGTACTTC.

The chain couples TRBV10-2 to TRBJ2-3, with TRBD2 matching 12 bases. Unmatched junction bases numbered 6, after V lost 6 bases and J lost 5 bases. CDR3 length equals 15 residues. Germline V lookup: CDR1 WSHSY, CDR2 SAAADI. This chain's CDR3 is CASRITSGRLDTQYF. The DNA of the CDR3 is TGCGCCAGCAGGATAACTAGCGGGAGGTTAGATACGCAGTATTTT.

In this sample, this clone turned up many times. The chain combines TRBV2 with TRBJ2-2; 12 bases align to TRBD2. The CDR3 totals 19 residues. The junction had 14 bases not matched to a gene; V was cut back by 6 bases and J by 3 bases. Germline V gene lookup returns CDR1 SNHLY and CDR2 FYNNEI. CDR3 DNA sequence: TGTGCCAGCAGGGCTAGTCTAGCGGGGGGGCCGGGGGACACCGGGGAGCTGTTTTTT. Amino acids: CASRASLAGGPGDTGELFF.

J is TRBJ1-2 and V is TRBV4-2, with TRBD1 matching 9 bases. Germline V lookup: CDR1 LGHNA, CDR2 YNFKEQ. V lost 3 bases and J lost 7; bases outside the gene matches: 9. The CDR3 is 15 amino acids. The CDR3 reads CASSQADRGWRGYTF. CDR3 nucleotide sequence: TGTGCCAGCAGCCAGGCGGACAGGGGATGGCGTGGCTACACCTTC.

This clone was counted at least ten times. This chain connects TRBV27 to TRBJ1-5, with D uncertain. The CDR3 has 13 residues. The germline V and J ends were trimmed by 5 bases and 7 bases, with 12 bases remaining between them. Germline V gene data show CDR1 as MNHEY and CDR2 as SMNVEV (reference sequence). CDR3 amino acids: CASSGRGRQPQHF. CDR3 sequence (DNA): TGTGCCAGCAGTGGGCGGGGTAGGCAGCCCCAGCATTTT.

This clone appeared a few times. V and J are TRBV7-8 and TRBJ2-7; 9 nucleotides agree with TRBD1. The CDR3 extends over 15 amino acids. V dropped 5 bases and J dropped 1; count of bases not matched to a gene: 6. In germline, CDR1 is SGHVS, CDR2 FQNEAQ. The CDR3 DNA sequence: TGTGCCAGCAGCAGTTTGGGGACAGGGTCCTACGAGCAGTACTTC. It yields the protein CASSSLGTGSYEQYF.

This clone was seen repeatedly, ten times or more. The chain is built from TRBV11-2 and TRBJ2-2; D possibly corresponds to TRBD2 (6 bases). Germline assignment: CDR1 SGHAT and CDR2 FQNNGV. This CDR3 is 16 amino acids long. The ends were cut back, 5 bases at V and 1 base at J, with 14 bases in the middle. The CDR3 region has the DNA TGTGCCAGCAGCCCCTGGGGGGTAGTGAACACCGGGGAGCTGTTTTTT. Amino acids: CASSPWGVVNTGELFF.

The J gene is TRBJ2-3, the V gene TRBV15; 7 nucleotides align to TRBD2. CDR1 is LNHNV and CDR2 is YYDKDF in the germline V gene (reference sequence). The CDR3 loop spans 15 amino acids. The V and J ends lost 1 base and 3 bases, in that order; junction bases with no gene match: 4. The CDR3 sequence: CATSRGRGFTDTQYF. The CDR3 region has the DNA TGTGCCACCAGCAGAGGGCGGGGGTTTACAGATACGCAGTATTTT.

In its sample, this clone was seen many times. The genes are TRBV7-3 and TRBJ1-1, with TRBD1 matching 7 bases. CDR1 is SGHTA and CDR2 is FQGTGA in the germline V gene. After removal of 2 bases from V and 2 bases from J, the junction contained 14 bases not matched to a gene. This CDR3 contains 18 residues. CDR3 DNA sequence: TGTGCCAGCAGCTTATTTGGGCATGGGCAGGGGGGAAACACTGAAGCTTTCTTT. Translation: CASSLFGHGQGGNTEAFF. The variable domain in full, completed from reference TRBV7-3 and TRBJ1-1, reads GAGVSQTPSNKVTEKGKYVELRCDPISGHTALYWYRQSLGQGPEFLIYFQGTGAADDSGLPNDRFFAVRPEGSVSTLKIQRTERGDSAVYLCASSLFGHGQGGNTEAFFGQGTRLTVV.

In its sample, this clone was seen many times. The rearrangement joins TRBV2 to TRBJ2-7; 13 nucleotides align to TRBD2. The ends lost 5 bases at V and 2 bases at J; junction bases unmatched: 3. The CDR3 covers 15 residues. CDR1 is SNHLY, CDR2 FYNNEI, per germline. CDR3 loop: CASSRLAGGAYEQYF. The CDR3 region has the DNA TGTGCCAGCAGTCGACTAGCGGGGGGCGCCTACGAGCAGTACTTC.

This clone was recorded many times. V and J are TRBV5-5 and TRBJ2-2, with D possibly being TRBD1 (8 bases). Germline values: CDR1 SGHKS, CDR2 YYEKEE (reference sequence). With 2 bases removed from V and 4 bases from J, the gap between germline ends came to 15 bases. This CDR3 has 16 residues. The CDR3 protein is CASSLGQGLITGELFF. Here the CDR3 DNA reads TGTGCCAGCAGCTTAGGACAGGGACTAATCACCGGGGAGCTGTTTTTT.

In its sample, this clone was seen many times. The genes are TRBV4-1 and TRBJ2-1; 7 bases are shared with TRBD2. V shed 1 base and J 9 bases; nucleotides not matched to a gene: 9. Germline CDR1 reads MGHRA; CDR2 reads YSYEKL. This CDR3 is built from 15 residues. The CDR3 nucleotides read TGCGCCAGCAGCCAAGGGGAGGGTGGCTTAAGTGAGCAGTTCTTC. Its protein is CASSQGEGGLSEQFF.

This clone was counted many times. DNA for the CDR3: TGTGCTAGTGGTTTGGGAGGATTCTACAATGAGCAGTTCTTC. Its translation is CASGLGGFYNEQFF. The rearrangement uses TRBV12-5 and TRBJ2-1; unclear D gene. Trimming left V 1 base short and J 3 bases short, with 7 bases between. The CDR3 contains 14 residues. The germline V gene encodes CDR1 LGHNT and CDR2 FRNRAP.

The V call is TRBV7-9, the J call TRBJ2-7; D is possibly TRBD2 (5 bases). The CDR3 has 14 residues. In germline, CDR1 is SEHNR, CDR2 FQNEAQ (reference sequence). V lost 5 bases, J lost 3 bases, and 14 bases lay in between. The CDR3 protein is CASSRPPGSYEQYF. In DNA form, the CDR3 reads TGTGCCAGCAGCCGCCCCCCGGGGAGCTACGAGCAGTACTTC.

This clone was picked up many times. This sequence joins TRBV4-1 and TRBJ1-3; D is unresolved. Germline CDR1 MGHRA, CDR2 YSYEKL. This CDR3 spans 13 amino acids. Trimming pared 0 bases from V and 3 bases from J, leaving 3 bases between. The CDR3 loop reads CASSQDGGNTIYF. The CDR3 nucleotides read TGCGCCAGCAGCCAAGACGGTGGAAACACCATATATTTT.

Ten or more counts support this clone. The V gene is TRBV6-1, the J gene TRBJ2-2, with D perhaps TRBD2 (5 bases). Trimming cost V 2 bases and J 4 bases, with 14 bases left between them. The CDR3 contains 16 residues. Germline loops: CDR1 MNHNS, CDR2 SASEGT. DNA for the CDR3: TGTGCCAGCAGTGAATGGGAGACAACGGGCACCGGGGAGCTGTTTTTT. Its translation is CASSEWETTGTGELFF.

At least ten counts were recorded for this clone. The chain has TRBV2 and TRBJ2-2; 11 bases align to TRBD1. CDR3 length: 15 residues. Germline V gene sequence: CDR1 SNHLY, CDR2 FYNNEI. V was pared by 5 bases and J by 7 bases, with 6 bases of the junction left unmatched. The CDR3 DNA is TGTGCCAGCAGTCCTGGACAGGGGGCAGGCGGGGAGCTGTTTTTT. Amino acid sequence: CASSPGQGAGGELFF.

This clone was counted at least ten times. V is TRBV10-3 and J is TRBJ1-1; 8 bases map to TRBD1. J gave up 4 bases and V 10 bases, and 8 bases lay outside the gene matches. The CDR3 extends over 13 amino acids. CDR1 and CDR2 from the germline V gene are ENHRY and SYGVKD. CDR3 amino acids: CATRQGTGTEAFF. The CDR3 coding sequence is TGTGCCACGCGACAGGGGACCGGCACTGAAGCTTTCTTT.

Ten or more counts support this clone. This rearrangement joins TRBV4-1 to TRBJ1-1; D remains ambiguous. The ends were cut back, 1 base at V and 1 base at J, with 4 bases in the middle. CDR1 and CDR2 (germline): MGHRA, YSYEKL. The CDR3 sequence is 13 residues long. The CDR3 here is CASSQVANTEAFF. The CDR3 DNA follows: TGCGCCAGCAGCCAAGTGGCGAACACTGAAGCTTTCTTT.

The sample holds many counts of this clone. The chain joins TRBV5-1 to TRBJ1-5; no definite D call. V shed 5 bases and J shed 0 bases, with 9 bases lying between them. This CDR3 has 14 amino acids. The germline V gene encodes CDR1 SGHRS and CDR2 YFSETQ. This CDR3 is CASSSGHSNQPQHF. CDR3 coding DNA: TGCGCCAGCAGTTCCGGTCATAGCAATCAGCCCCAGCATTTT. Complete variable domain (other parts from reference TRBV5-1 and TRBJ1-5): KAGVTQTPRYLIKTRGQQVTLSCSPISGHRSVSWYQQTPGQGLQFLFEYFSETQRNKGNFPGRFSGRQFSNSRSEMNVSTLELGDSALYLCASSSGHSNQPQHFGDGTRLSIL.

This clone has ten or more counts. This chain uses TRBV11-2 with TRBJ2-2; TRBD2 agrees at 13 bases. V trimming: 6 bases; J trimming: 4 bases; junction bases outside the gene matches: 5. The CDR3 consists of 16 residues. CDR1 SGHAT and CDR2 FQNNGV come from the germline V gene. CDR3 loop: CASSPGLAGVTGELFF. DNA of the CDR3: TGTGCCAGCAGTCCCGGACTAGCGGGGGTCACCGGGGAGCTGTTTTTT.

This clone was observed many times. The chain links TRBV11-3 to TRBJ2-3; the D gene is possibly TRBD2 (7 bases). The germline V gene encodes CDR1 SGHNT and CDR2 YENEEA. There are 15 residues in the CDR3. V shed 5 bases and J shed 6 bases, with 18 bases lying between them. In DNA, the CDR3 is TGTGCCAGCAGCCAAACCCGGGGGGCGCGGGATACGCAGTATTTT. Its protein is CASSQTRGARDTQYF.

This clone was detected ten times or more. The chain joins TRBV5-1 to TRBJ2-5, with D possibly matching TRBD1 (6 bases). CDR3 length: 11 amino acids. V lost 8 bases and J 2 bases, leaving 7 bases between the germline ends. The V gene's germline CDR1 is SGHRS and CDR2 YFSETQ. In nucleotides, the CDR3 is TGCGCCAGTGGACAGCAAGAGACCCAGTACTTC. Amino acids: CASGQQETQYF.

Ten or more counts support this clone. V gene TRBV10-3 combines with J gene TRBJ1-2; D not certain. Trimming left V 8 bases short and J 5 bases short, with 15 bases between. The V gene's germline CDR1 is ENHRY and CDR2 SYGVKD. The CDR3 has 13 amino acids. The CDR3 spells CAIGTTEFYGYTF. CDR3 bases: TGTGCCATCGGAACAACAGAGTTTTATGGCTACACCTTC.

The table lists this clone with many counts. The chain has TRBV12-5 and TRBJ1-2; 8 bases agree with TRBD1. V shed 7 bases and J 8 bases; nucleotides not matched to a gene: 12. The length of the CDR3 is 14 residues. Germline CDR1 is LGHNT and CDR2 is FRNRAP. The CDR3, as DNA: TGTGCTAGTGCCCCGGGACAGGAGCCGGGGGGCTACACCTTC. This encodes CASAPGQEPGGYTF.

This clone was observed at least ten times. The chain recombines TRBV5-1 with TRBJ1-2; maybe TRBD1 (5 bases). The CDR3 consists of 12 residues. Germline lookup yields CDR1 SGHRS and CDR2 YFSETQ. Trimming stripped 4 bases from V and 2 bases from J, with 6 bases between. CDR3 bases: TGCGCCAGCAGCAGGGGAAACTATGGCTACACCTTC. Amino acid sequence: CASSRGNYGYTF.

This clone has a count of ten or more. This chain uses TRBV27 with TRBJ2-7; TRBD1 matches 9 bases. The germline CDR1 and CDR2 sequences are MNHEY and SMNVEV (reference sequence). V shed 10 bases, J shed 3 bases, and the junction held 4 bases outside the gene matches. CDR3 size: 12 residues. CDR3 nucleotides: TGTGCCACAGGACAGGGGTTCTACGAGCAGTACTTC. Translating gives CATGQGFYEQYF.

This clone appeared a few times. V is TRBV29-1 and J is TRBJ1-2, with D hard to call. V was clipped by 0 bases and J by 6 bases, with 26 bases between them. The V gene's germline CDR1 is SQVTM and CDR2 ANQGSEA. This CDR3 contains 18 residues. The CDR3 coding sequence is TGCAGCGTTGAAGACCCATTACATGGCCGCGAATGGGCAGATGGCTACACCTTC. Amino acid sequence: CSVEDPLHGREWADGYTF.

In this sample, this clone turned up many times. This chain joins TRBV6-1 and TRBJ1-1; TRBD1 agrees at 9 bases. The CDR3 contains 14 residues. Germline assignment: CDR1 MNHNS and CDR2 SASEGT. V was clipped by 3 bases and J by 5 bases; unmatched bases: 4. The CDR3 sequence is CASSDRQGDTEAFF. The CDR3 DNA reads TGTGCCAGCAGTGACAGACAGGGGGATACTGAAGCTTTCTTT.